This T cell receptor beta chain is from a study of blood T cell repertoires in COVID-19. Background on the study: PBMCs, B-cell-depleted T cells, or T cells were the source of the cDNA or gDNA that made up the material.

Trimming cost V 4 bases and J 0 bases, with 10 bases left between them. The CDR3 is 14 residues long. Per the germline V gene, CDR1 is MDHEN and CDR2 is SYDVKM. Some clones are missing from TCRdb's copy, which holds only in-frame ones; the method was immunoSEQ multiplex PCR. This sample has about 180,000 clones, with roughly 83% found just once. The chain is built from TRBV28 and TRBJ2-7; D is unclear. The source material was peripheral blood. The clonotype comes from a woman in her sixties with acute or convalescent COVID-19. The DNA of the CDR3 is TGTGCCAGCAGTTCCCCGCAGGTCTCCTACGAGCAGTACTTC. The encoded protein is CASSSPQVSYEQYF.